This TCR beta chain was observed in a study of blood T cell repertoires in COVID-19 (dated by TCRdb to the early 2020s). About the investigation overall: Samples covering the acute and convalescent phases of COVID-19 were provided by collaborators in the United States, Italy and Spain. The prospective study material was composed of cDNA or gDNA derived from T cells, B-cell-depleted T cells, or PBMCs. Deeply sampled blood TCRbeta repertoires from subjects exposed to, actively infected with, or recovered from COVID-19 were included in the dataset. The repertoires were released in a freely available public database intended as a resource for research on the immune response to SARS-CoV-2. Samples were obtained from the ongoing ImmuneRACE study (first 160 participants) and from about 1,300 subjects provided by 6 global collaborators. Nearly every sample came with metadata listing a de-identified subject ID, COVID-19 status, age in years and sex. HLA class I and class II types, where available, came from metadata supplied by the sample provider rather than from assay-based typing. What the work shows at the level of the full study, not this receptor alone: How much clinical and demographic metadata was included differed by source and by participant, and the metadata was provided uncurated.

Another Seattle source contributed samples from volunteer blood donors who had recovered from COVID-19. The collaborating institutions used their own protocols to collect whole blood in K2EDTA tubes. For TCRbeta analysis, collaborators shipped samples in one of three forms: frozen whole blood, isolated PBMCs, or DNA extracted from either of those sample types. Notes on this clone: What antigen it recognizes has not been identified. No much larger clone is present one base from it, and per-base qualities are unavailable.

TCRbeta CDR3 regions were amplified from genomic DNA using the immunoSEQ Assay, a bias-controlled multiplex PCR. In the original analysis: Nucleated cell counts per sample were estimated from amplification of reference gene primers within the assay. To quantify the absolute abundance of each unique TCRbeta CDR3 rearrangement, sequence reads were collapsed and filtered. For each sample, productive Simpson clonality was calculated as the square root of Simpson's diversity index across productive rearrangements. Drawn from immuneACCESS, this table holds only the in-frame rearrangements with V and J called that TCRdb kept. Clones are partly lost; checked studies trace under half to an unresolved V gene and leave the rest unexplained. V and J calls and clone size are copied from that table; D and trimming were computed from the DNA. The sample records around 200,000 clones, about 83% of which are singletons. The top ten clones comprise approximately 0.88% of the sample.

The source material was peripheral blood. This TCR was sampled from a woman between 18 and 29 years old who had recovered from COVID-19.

The nucleotide sequence is TGTGCCAGTAGTAGCCAGACAGGGGTCCAGCCCCAGCATTTT. Translated, it gives CASSSQTGVQPQHF. The rearranged segments are TRBV19 and TRBJ1-5; the junction holds 8 bases that match TRBD1. The germline V gene (reference sequence) provides CDR1 LNHDA and CDR2 SQIVND. The junction shows trimming of 4 bases on V and 7 bases on J, and the gene matches do not reach 6 bases of it. The CDR3 numbers 14 residues from cysteine through phenylalanine. The CDR3 DNA has 42 bases and is translated from base 1.